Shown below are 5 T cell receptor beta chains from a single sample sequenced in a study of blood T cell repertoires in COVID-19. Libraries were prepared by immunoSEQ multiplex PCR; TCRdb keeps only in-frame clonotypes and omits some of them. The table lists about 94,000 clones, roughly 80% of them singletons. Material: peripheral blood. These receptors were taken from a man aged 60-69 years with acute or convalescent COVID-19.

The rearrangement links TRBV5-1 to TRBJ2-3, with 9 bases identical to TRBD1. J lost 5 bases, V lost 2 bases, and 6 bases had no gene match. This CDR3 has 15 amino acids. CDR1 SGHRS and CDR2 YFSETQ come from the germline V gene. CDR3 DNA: TGCGCCAGCAGCTTAGGACAGGGGTCTTTAGATACGCAGTATTTT. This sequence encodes CASSLGQGSLDTQYF.

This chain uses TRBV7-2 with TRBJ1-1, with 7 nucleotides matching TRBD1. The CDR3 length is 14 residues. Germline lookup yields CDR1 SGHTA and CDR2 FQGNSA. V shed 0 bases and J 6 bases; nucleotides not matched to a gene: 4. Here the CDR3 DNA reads TGTGCCAGCAGCTTAGCCAGGGGGATTGCTGAAGCTTTCTTT. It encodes CASSLARGIAEAFF.

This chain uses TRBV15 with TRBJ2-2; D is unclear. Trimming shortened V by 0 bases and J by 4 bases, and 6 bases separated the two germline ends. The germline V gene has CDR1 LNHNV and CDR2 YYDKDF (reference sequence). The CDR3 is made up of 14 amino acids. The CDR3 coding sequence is TGTGCCACCAGCAGAGATCGTAGCACCGGGGAGCTGTTTTTT. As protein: CATSRDRSTGELFF.

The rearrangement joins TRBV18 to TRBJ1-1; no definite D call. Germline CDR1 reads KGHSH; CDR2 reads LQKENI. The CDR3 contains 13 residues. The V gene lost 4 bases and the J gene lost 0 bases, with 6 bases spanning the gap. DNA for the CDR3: TGTGCCAGCTCACTGTCAGTGAACACTGAAGCTTTCTTT. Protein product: CASSLSVNTEAFF.

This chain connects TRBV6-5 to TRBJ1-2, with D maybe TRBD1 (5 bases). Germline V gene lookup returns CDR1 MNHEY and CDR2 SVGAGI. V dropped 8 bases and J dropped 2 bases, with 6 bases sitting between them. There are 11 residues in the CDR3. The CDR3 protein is CASDRNYGYTF. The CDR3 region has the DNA TGTGCCAGCGACAGAAACTATGGCTACACCTTC.